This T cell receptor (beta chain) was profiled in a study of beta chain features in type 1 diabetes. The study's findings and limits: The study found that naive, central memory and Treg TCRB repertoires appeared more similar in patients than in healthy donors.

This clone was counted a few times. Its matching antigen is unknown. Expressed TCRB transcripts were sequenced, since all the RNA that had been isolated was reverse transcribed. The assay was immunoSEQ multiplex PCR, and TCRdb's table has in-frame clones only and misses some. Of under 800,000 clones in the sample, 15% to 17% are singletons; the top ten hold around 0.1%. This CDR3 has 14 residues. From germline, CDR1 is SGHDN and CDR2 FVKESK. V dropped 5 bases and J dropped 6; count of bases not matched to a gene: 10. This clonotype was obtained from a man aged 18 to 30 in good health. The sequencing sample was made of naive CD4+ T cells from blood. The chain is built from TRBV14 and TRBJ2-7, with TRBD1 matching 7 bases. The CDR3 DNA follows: TGTGCCAGCAGCAAACAGGGGCTGGGAGCCGAGCAGTACTTC. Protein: CASSKQGLGAEQYF.